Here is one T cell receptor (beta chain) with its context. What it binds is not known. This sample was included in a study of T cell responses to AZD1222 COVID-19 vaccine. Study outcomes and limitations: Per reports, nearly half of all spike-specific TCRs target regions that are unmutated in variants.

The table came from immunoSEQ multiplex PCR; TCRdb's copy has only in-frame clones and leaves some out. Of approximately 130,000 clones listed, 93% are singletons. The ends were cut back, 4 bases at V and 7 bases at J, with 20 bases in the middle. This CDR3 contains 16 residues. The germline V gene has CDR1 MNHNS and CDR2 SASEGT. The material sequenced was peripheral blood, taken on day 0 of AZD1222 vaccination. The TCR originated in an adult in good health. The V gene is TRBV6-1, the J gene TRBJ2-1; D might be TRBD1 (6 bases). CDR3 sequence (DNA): TGTGCCAGCAGTGCAACAGGGAAATTGGCCAATAATGAGCAGTTCTTC. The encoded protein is CASSATGKLANNEQFF.